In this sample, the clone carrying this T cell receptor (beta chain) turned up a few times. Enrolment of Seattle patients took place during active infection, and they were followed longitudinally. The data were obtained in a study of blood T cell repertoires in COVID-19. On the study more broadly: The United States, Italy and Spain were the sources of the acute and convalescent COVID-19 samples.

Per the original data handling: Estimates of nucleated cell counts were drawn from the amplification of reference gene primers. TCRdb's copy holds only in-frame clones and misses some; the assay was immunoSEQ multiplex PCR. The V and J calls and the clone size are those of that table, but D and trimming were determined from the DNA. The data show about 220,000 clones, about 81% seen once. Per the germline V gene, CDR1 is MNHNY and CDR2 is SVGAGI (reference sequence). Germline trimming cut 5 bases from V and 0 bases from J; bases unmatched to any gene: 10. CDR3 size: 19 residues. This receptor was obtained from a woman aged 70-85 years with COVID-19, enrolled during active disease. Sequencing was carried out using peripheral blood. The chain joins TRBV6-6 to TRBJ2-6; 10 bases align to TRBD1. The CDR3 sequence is CASSPPGQGLPSGANVLTF. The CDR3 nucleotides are TGTGCCAGCAGTCCACCGGGACAGGGGCTACCCTCTGGGGCCAACGTCCTGACTTTC.